Following are 7 T cell receptor beta chains from one sample sequenced in a study of cytomegalovirus exposure and HLA in healthy donors. The PCR used 60 Vbeta and 13 Jbeta primers. TCRdb's copy holds only in-frame clones and misses some; the assay was immunoSEQ multiplex PCR. Seen here are over 120,000 clones, roughly 82% observed once, and the top ten hold around 7%. Specimen: PBMCs. These receptors were obtained from a man aged 25 to 40 in good health and CMV-seronegative.

The rearrangement links TRBV5-1 to TRBJ2-5, with D possibly being TRBD1 (6 bases). CDR1 and CDR2 (germline): SGHRS, YFSETQ. Trimming took 0 bases from V and 3 from J, leaving 12 bases between them. The CDR3 is 15 residues long. CDR3 bases: TGCGCCAGCAGCTTGGAAGGGGCAGGGGAAGAGACCCAGTACTTC. As protein: CASSLEGAGEETQYF.

The rearrangement links TRBV30 to TRBJ1-4; no definite D call. The V end was cut by 1 base, the J end by 5 bases, with 8 bases between. The CDR3 has 13 amino acids. Germline assignment: CDR1 GTSNPN and CDR2 SVGIG (reference sequence). Here the CDR3 reads CAWSGSGNEKLFF. CDR3 nucleotides: TGTGCCTGGAGTGGGAGCGGAAATGAAAAACTGTTTTTT.

This clone was observed a handful of times. The rearrangement uses TRBV9 and TRBJ1-1; D perhaps matches TRBD1 (6 bases). The CDR3 consists of 15 residues. Per germline, CDR1 SGDLS and CDR2 YYNGEE. V was trimmed by 3 bases and J by 1 base, leaving 13 bases between them. CDR3 bases: TGTGCCAGCAGCGCCTACGGGACATCGAACACTGAAGCTTTCTTT. Translating gives CASSAYGTSNTEAFF.

The rearrangement joins TRBV28 to TRBJ1-4, with TRBD1 matching 7 bases. This CDR3 spans 16 amino acids. Germline assignment: CDR1 MDHEN and CDR2 SYDVKM. V lost 2 bases to trimming and J lost 7 bases; unmatched junction nucleotides: 10. The CDR3 DNA is TGTGCCAGCAGTTTAATAGGGGGCGGCAGCTCTGAAAAACTGTTTTTT. Translating gives CASSLIGGGSSEKLFF.

This chain joins TRBV7-2 and TRBJ1-2, with D perhaps TRBD1 (6 bases). Trimming took 4 bases from V and 4 from J, leaving 13 bases between them. The CDR3 is 14 amino acids. The germline V gene has CDR1 SGHTA and CDR2 FQGNSA. The CDR3 loop reads CASSSRQARYGYTF. The CDR3 coding sequence is TGTGCCAGCAGCTCCCGACAGGCCCGCTATGGCTACACCTTC.

This clone was counted only a few times. V gene TRBV27 combines with J gene TRBJ2-5, with 13 bases identical to TRBD2. Germline CDR1 MNHEY, CDR2 SMNVEV (reference sequence). Trimming at V came to 5 bases and at J to 2 bases, leaving 2 bases not matched to a gene. This CDR3 spans 15 amino acids. As DNA, the CDR3 is TGTGCCAGCAGTGCACTAGCGGGGGGGCAAGAGACCCAGTACTTC. This gives the protein CASSALAGGQETQYF.

As concerns this clone: One end of the junction is discordant with germline, which a read error may explain. The chain combines TRBV2 with TRBJ2-6; a possible D gene is TRBD1 (5 bases). Per germline, CDR1 SNHLY and CDR2 FYNNEI. The CDR3 totals 14 residues. This CDR3 reads CASLPNSGANGLTF. DNA for the CDR3: TGTGCCAGCCTTCCTAACTCTGGGGCCAACGGCCTGACTTTC.